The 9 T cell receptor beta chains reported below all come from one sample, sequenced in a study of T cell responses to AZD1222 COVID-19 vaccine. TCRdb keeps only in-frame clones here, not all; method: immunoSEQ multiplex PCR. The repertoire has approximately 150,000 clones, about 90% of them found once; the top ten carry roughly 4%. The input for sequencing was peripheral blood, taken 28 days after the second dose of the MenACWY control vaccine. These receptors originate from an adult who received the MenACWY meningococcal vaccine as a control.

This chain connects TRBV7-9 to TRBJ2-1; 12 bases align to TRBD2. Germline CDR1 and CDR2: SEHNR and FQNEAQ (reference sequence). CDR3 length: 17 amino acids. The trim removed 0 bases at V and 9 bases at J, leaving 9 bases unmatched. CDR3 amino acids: CASSLAGTSGPISEQFF. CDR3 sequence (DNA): TGTGCCAGCAGCTTAGCGGGGACTAGCGGGCCCATTAGTGAGCAGTTCTTC.

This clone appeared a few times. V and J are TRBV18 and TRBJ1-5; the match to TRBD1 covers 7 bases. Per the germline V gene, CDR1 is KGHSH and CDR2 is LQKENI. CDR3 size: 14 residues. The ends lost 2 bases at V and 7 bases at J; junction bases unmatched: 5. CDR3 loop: CASSPYRGDQPQHF. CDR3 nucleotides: TGTGCCAGCTCACCATACAGGGGCGACCAGCCCCAGCATTTT.

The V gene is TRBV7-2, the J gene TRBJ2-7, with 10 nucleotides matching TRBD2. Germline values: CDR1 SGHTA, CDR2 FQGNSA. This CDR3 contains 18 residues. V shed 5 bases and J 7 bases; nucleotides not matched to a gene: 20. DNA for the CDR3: TGTGCCAGCAGCGCCACAGCCGGGACTAGCGTGTCCCTCTGGGAGCAGTACTTC. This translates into CASSATAGTSVSLWEQYF.

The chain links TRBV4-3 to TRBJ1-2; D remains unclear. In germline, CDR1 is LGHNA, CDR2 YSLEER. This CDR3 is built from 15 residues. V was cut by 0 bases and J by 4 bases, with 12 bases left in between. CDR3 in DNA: TGCGCCAGCAGCCAAGAAAAAGGGAGAGGCTATGGCTACACCTTC. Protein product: CASSQEKGRGYGYTF.

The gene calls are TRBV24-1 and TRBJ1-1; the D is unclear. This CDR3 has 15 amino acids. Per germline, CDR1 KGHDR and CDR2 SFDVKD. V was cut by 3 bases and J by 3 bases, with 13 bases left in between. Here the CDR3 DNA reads TGTGCCACCAGTGATAGTACGACGGCGGACACTGAAGCTTTCTTT. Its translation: CATSDSTTADTEAFF.

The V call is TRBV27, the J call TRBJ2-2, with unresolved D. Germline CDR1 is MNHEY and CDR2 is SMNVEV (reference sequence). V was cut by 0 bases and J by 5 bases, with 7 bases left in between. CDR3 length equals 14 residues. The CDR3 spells CASSLSRRTGELFF. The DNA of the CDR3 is TGTGCCAGCAGTTTATCTAGACGGACCGGGGAGCTGTTTTTT.

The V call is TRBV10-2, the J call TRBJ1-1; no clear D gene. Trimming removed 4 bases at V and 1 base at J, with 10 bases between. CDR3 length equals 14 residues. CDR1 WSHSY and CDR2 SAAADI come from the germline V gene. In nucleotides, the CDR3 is TGCGCCAGCAGTGTCGATGCGGGGAACACTGAAGCTTTCTTT. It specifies CASSVDAGNTEAFF.

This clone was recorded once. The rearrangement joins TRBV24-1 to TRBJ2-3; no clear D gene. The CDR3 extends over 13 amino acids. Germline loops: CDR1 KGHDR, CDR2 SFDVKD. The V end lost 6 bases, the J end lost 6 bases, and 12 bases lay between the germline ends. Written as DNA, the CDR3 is TGTGCCACCAGTCCAACCCCTCGGGATACGCAGTATTTT. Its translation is CATSPTPRDTQYF.

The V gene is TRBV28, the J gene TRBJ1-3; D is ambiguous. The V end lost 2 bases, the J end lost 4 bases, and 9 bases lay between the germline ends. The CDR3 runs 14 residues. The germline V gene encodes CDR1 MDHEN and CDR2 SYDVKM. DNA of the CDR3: TGTGCCAGCAGTTTAGCCGAGGGCGGAAACACCATATATTTT. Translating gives CASSLAEGGNTIYF.